The 19 T cell receptor beta chains below all came from one sample that was sequenced in a study of blood T cell repertoires in COVID-19. Profiled with immunoSEQ multiplex PCR; TCRdb holds only in-frame clones, not every one. The sample holds some 140,000 clones; over 60% are singletons and the top ten take roughly 14%. Sequenced material: peripheral blood. These receptors were obtained from an elderly man with acute or convalescent COVID-19.

V and J are TRBV27 and TRBJ2-7; 11 bases line up with TRBD2. Trimming cost V 5 bases and J 3 bases; bases outside gene matches: 0. Germline CDR1 is MNHEY and CDR2 is SMNVEV (reference sequence). This CDR3 comprises 13 residues. The CDR3 loop is CASSGTSGYEQYF. CDR3 coding DNA: TGTGCCAGCAGTGGGACTAGCGGCTACGAGCAGTACTTC.

The V call is TRBV2, the J call TRBJ1-6, with 8 positions matching TRBD1. The CDR3 length is 14 residues. In germline, CDR1 is SNHLY, CDR2 FYNNEI. Trimming at V came to 7 bases and at J to 6 bases, leaving 5 bases not matched to a gene. CDR3 DNA sequence: TGTGCCAGCATCCAAACAGGGGGTAATTCACCCCTCCACTTT. Protein: CASIQTGGNSPLHF.

The chain carries TRBV7-2 and TRBJ2-3, with a weak D call TRBD2 (5 bases). Per germline, CDR1 SGHTA and CDR2 FQGNSA. The CDR3 sequence is 17 residues long. V lost 7 bases and J 1 base, leaving 21 bases between the germline ends. The CDR3, as DNA: TGTGCCAGCAACTCCGCAGCCCCCATGCGGGGCACAGATACGCAGTATTTT. Residues: CASNSAAPMRGTDTQYF. Combining the CDR3 with reference TRBV7-2 and TRBJ2-3 gives the whole variable domain GAGVSQSPSNKVTEKGKDVELRCDPISGHTALYWYRQSLGQGLEFLIYFQGNSAPDKSGLPSDRFSAERTGGSVSTLTIQRTQQEDSAVYLCASNSAAPMRGTDTQYFGPGTRLTVL.

The V call is TRBV5-4, the J call TRBJ2-7; 9 bases match TRBD1. CDR1 SGHNT and CDR2 YYREEE come from the germline V gene (reference sequence). CDR3 size: 15 residues. Unmatched junction bases numbered 3, after V lost 1 base and J lost 1 base. The DNA of the CDR3 is TGTGCCAGCAGCTTGTATGGGACAGGGTCCTACGAGCAGTACTTC. The encoded protein is CASSLYGTGSYEQYF.

The rearrangement links TRBV6-2 or TRBV6-3 to TRBJ2-5; possible D gene TRBD1, 6 bases. The V and J ends lost 4 bases and 2 bases respectively, with 11 bases between them. Germline V gene sequence: CDR1 MNHEY, CDR2 SVGEGT. This CDR3 is 14 amino acids long. The CDR3 nucleotides are TGTGCCAGCAGTTGGTGGACAGAACAAGAGACCCAGTACTTC. Its protein is CASSWWTEQETQYF.

The CDR3 spells CATSRTGGYEQYF. CDR3 nucleotide sequence: TGTGCCACTTCCCGGACAGGGGGATACGAGCAGTACTTC. The gene calls are TRBV19 and TRBJ2-7, with 10 bases matching TRBD1. This CDR3 contains 13 residues. Unmatched junction bases numbered 7, after V lost 10 bases and J lost 4 bases. The germline gives CDR1 LNHDA, CDR2 SQIVND (reference sequence).

The CDR3 reads CASSYRTGFLGAFF. The CDR3 DNA reads as TGTGCCAGCAGTTACCGGACAGGCTTTTTGGGTGCTTTCTTT. This chain joins TRBV6-5 and TRBJ1-1; the match to TRBD1 covers 7 bases. V shed 2 bases, J shed 11 bases, and the junction held 11 bases outside the gene matches. The CDR3 runs 14 residues. Germline loops: CDR1 MNHEY, CDR2 SVGAGI.

The CDR3 bases are TGTGCCACCAGTTTAGGGACAGGGGGGAACCAGCCCCAGCATTTT. This gives the protein CATSLGTGGNQPQHF. J is TRBJ1-5 and V is TRBV24-1; 11 bases align to TRBD1. The CDR3 extends over 15 amino acids. CDR1 and CDR2 (germline): KGHDR, SFDVKD. Trimming at V came to 6 bases and at J to 7 bases, leaving 7 bases not matched to a gene.

The chain couples TRBV28 to TRBJ1-1, with 12 bases fitting TRBD1. Germline V gene data show CDR1 as MDHEN and CDR2 as SYDVKM. CDR3 length: 17 amino acids. Trimming removed 1 base from V and 6 bases from J; junction bases left unmatched: 9. CDR3 sequence (DNA): TGTGCCAGCAGTTTATCCGGGACAGGGGGCTGGAGGGCTGAAGCTTTCTTT. It translates to CASSLSGTGGWRAEAFF. Variable domain in full (rest from reference TRBV28 and TRBJ1-1): DVKVTQSSRYLVKRTGEKVFLECVQDMDHENMFWYRQDPGLGLRLIYFSYDVKMKEKGDIPEGYSVSREKKERFSLILESASTNQTSMYLCASSLSGTGGWRAEAFFGQGTRLTVV.

The gene calls are TRBV7-2 and TRBJ2-2; 8 bases agree with TRBD2. This CDR3 comprises 16 residues. Germline loops: CDR1 SGHTA, CDR2 FQGNSA. Unmatched junction bases numbered 5, after V lost 1 base and J lost 4 bases. CDR3 nucleotides: TGTGCCAGCAGCTTAGGGGTTAGCGGGGTCACCGGGGAGCTGTTTTTT. Amino acids: CASSLGVSGVTGELFF.

The chain is built from TRBV19 and TRBJ2-1; D ambiguous. This CDR3 spans 15 amino acids. CDR1 is LNHDA and CDR2 is SQIVND in the germline V gene (reference sequence). Trimming pared 2 bases from V and 8 bases from J, leaving 16 bases between. CDR3 in amino acids: CASSIMLTGLDEQFF. As DNA, the CDR3 is TGTGCCAGTAGTATAATGCTGACTGGGTTGGATGAGCAGTTCTTC.

The chain employs TRBV28 and TRBJ1-4, with 8 positions matching TRBD1. The CDR3 consists of 15 residues. The V gene's germline CDR1 is MDHEN and CDR2 SYDVKM. V was clipped by 5 bases and J by 8 bases; unmatched bases: 10. The CDR3 DNA sequence: TGTGCCAGCAGTGGTGCCGGGACAGGTCGGGAAAAACTGTTTTTT. Encoded protein: CASSGAGTGREKLFF.

This rearrangement joins TRBV19 to TRBJ1-2, with D unclear. The germline V and J ends were trimmed by 3 bases and 7 bases, with 18 bases remaining between them. The CDR3 is made up of 15 amino acids. Germline-derived CDR1 and CDR2 are LNHDA and SQIVND (reference sequence). In DNA form, the CDR3 reads TGTGCCAGTAGTATGGTGGTGGTAAACGCCGGTGGCTACACCTTC. Residues: CASSMVVVNAGGYTF.

The chain recombines TRBV5-6 with TRBJ2-3, with a possible D match to TRBD1 (6 bases). The germline V gene encodes CDR1 SGHDT and CDR2 YYEEEE. This CDR3 contains 14 residues. Trimming shortened V by 4 bases and J by 2 bases, and 11 bases separated the two germline ends. In DNA, the CDR3 is TGTGCCAGCAGCGCCGGACAGCTCACAGATACGCAGTATTTT. The encoded protein is CASSAGQLTDTQYF. Full variable domain (outside the CDR3, taken from reference TRBV5-6 and TRBJ2-3): DAGVTQSPTHLIKTRGQQVTLRCSPKSGHDTVSWYQQALGQGPQFIFQYYEEEERQRGNFPDRFSGHQFPNYSSELNVNALLLGDSALYLCASSAGQLTDTQYFGPGTRLTVL.

The CDR3 coding sequence is TGTGCCAGCAGTCCCCGAGACTATAATTCACCCCTCCACTTT. Translation gives CASSPRDYNSPLHF. The chain carries TRBV28 and TRBJ1-6; D is undetermined. V shed 5 bases and J shed 3 bases, with 8 bases lying between them. The CDR3 is 14 amino acids. Per germline, CDR1 MDHEN and CDR2 SYDVKM. Full variable domain (outside the CDR3, taken from reference TRBV28 and TRBJ1-6): DVKVTQSSRYLVKRTGEKVFLECVQDMDHENMFWYRQDPGLGLRLIYFSYDVKMKEKGDIPEGYSVSREKKERFSLILESASTNQTSMYLCASSPRDYNSPLHFGNGTRLTVT.

In DNA, the CDR3 is TGTGCCAGCAGTATGAGGGGGATCGACACCGGGGAGCTGTTTTTT. Translated: CASSMRGIDTGELFF. This chain links TRBV27 with TRBJ2-2, with D perhaps TRBD1 (6 bases). The V end was cut by 5 bases, the J end by 3 bases, with 13 bases between. CDR3 length equals 15 residues. Per the germline V gene, CDR1 is MNHEY and CDR2 is SMNVEV (reference sequence).

This chain uses TRBV29-1 with TRBJ1-2, with TRBD1 matching over 9 bases. Germline trimming cut 6 bases from V and 8 bases from J; bases unmatched to any gene: 10. There are 13 residues in the CDR3. Germline loops: CDR1 SQVTM, CDR2 ANQGSEA. CDR3 coding DNA: TGCAGCGTCTCAAAGGGACAGGGATACGGCTACACCTTC. This translates into CSVSKGQGYGYTF.

The chain uses TRBV24-1 and TRBJ2-1; the match to TRBD2 covers 8 bases. Germline values: CDR1 KGHDR, CDR2 SFDVKD. V lost 7 bases and J lost 9; bases outside the gene matches: 7. This CDR3 contains 13 residues. In nucleotides, the CDR3 is TGTGCCACCAGCCCCGGGGGGGCCGCTGAGCAGTTCTTC. Translation gives CATSPGGAAEQFF.

The chain is built from TRBV14 and TRBJ2-1; TRBD2 matches at 7 bases. This CDR3 is 14 amino acids long. Unmatched junction bases numbered 4, after V lost 4 bases and J lost 4 bases. The germline CDR1 and CDR2 sequences are SGHDN and FVKESK. The CDR3 protein is CASSLLAEYNEQFF. CDR3 DNA: TGTGCCAGCAGCCTCCTAGCGGAATACAATGAGCAGTTCTTC.